This T cell receptor beta chain was obtained from a study of T cells after yellow fever vaccination. On the study more broadly: Those fractions that held only low numbers of cells were prepared using the SMART-Seq v4 Ultra Low Input RNA kit. Regarding the study as a whole: Researchers noted that a small share of clonotypes showed up in both CD4 and CD8 compartments. Sorted repertoires could include abundant contaminating clonotypes from bulk cells.

It was through 5'RACE template switching that TCR cDNA was made, with a universal primer site and UMIs added. Via MiXCR, TCRdb re-called the 5' RACE reads, giving one row per CDR3 protein. In the table there are a few hundred thousand distinct CDR3 sequences, 6.8% of which are singletons. In this sample, this clonotype turned up many times. Its antigen is currently unknown. Trimming removed 7 bases at V and 4 bases at J, with 6 bases between. CDR1 SGHKS and CDR2 YYEKEE come from the germline V gene (reference sequence). This CDR3 is built from 11 residues. The V gene is TRBV5-5, the J gene TRBJ2-1; D unresolved. The sequenced sample was PBMCs, obtained approximately 47 days after the first yellow fever vaccination. This clonotype was obtained from a man aged 18 to 35 who received the YFV17D yellow fever vaccine. The CDR3: CASGRYNEQFF. The CDR3 region has the DNA TGTGCCAGCGGACGGTACAATGAGCAGTTCTTC.